The clone carrying this T cell receptor beta chain was detected ten times or more. What it binds is unknown. These data are taken from a study of identical twins. Overall study results and limits: Modelling approaches yielded underestimates of out-of-frame TCR alpha sharing between monozygotic twins. Analyses of zero insertions could be partly confounded by invariant MAIT and iNKT cells.

V lost 2 bases and J lost 0, with 16 bases in between. This CDR3 has 17 residues. The germline gives CDR1 SEHNR, CDR2 FQNEAQ (reference sequence). TCRdb redid the calling of the 5' RACE reads with MiXCR, one entry per CDR3 protein. This sample has roughly 630,000 distinct CDR3 sequences, with about 7% found just once. Another study also made use of these data, one on yellow fever vaccine responses in identical twins.

The rearrangement links TRBV7-9 to TRBJ1-2; possibly TRBD1 for D (5 bases). The origin of this receptor is a young woman in good health. Sequences were obtained from PBMCs. In DNA form, the CDR3 reads TGTGCCAGCAGCTTAAGCCTCCAGCCGACAGCTAACTATGGCTACACCTTC. It is translated as CASSLSLQPTANYGYTF.